The 28 T cell receptor beta chains below were found in one sample sequenced in a study of Ad26.COV2.S vaccination and SARS-CoV-2 variants. Documented treatment: around 19 received Ad26.COV2.S at low or high dose, single or two shots; 5 received placebo; per-sample allocation not given. On day 63 after the first injection, vaccine and placebo recipients gave samples. Measured with immunoSEQ multiplex PCR; TCRdb has only the in-frame clones, and not every one. The table records roughly 300,000 clones, roughly 90% of them present only once. The source material was peripheral blood, sampled in a trial of Ad26.COV2.S vaccine versus placebo. These receptors all come from a person aged 18-60 years who received the Ad26.COV2.S COVID-19 vaccine or a placebo.

V is TRBV27 and J is TRBJ1-5; D is undetermined. This CDR3 is built from 13 residues. Germline V gives CDR1 MNHEY, CDR2 SMNVEV (reference sequence). V dropped 3 bases and J dropped 7 bases, with 10 bases sitting between them. The CDR3 spells CASSLFFHQPQHF. CDR3 in DNA: TGTGCCAGCAGTTTGTTTTTCCACCAGCCCCAGCATTTT.

The chain couples TRBV10-3 to TRBJ1-1; 7 nucleotides agree with TRBD1. Germline V gene sequence: CDR1 ENHRY, CDR2 SYGVKD. The V segment lost 8 bases and the J segment 8 bases; nucleotides outside the gene matches: 8. This CDR3 is built from 12 residues. CDR3 region: CAIGVPDREAFF. CDR3 coding DNA: TGTGCCATCGGTGTCCCGGACAGGGAAGCTTTCTTT.

In its sample, this clone was seen once. The chain has TRBV5-4 and TRBJ2-7; possibly TRBD1 or TRBD2 for D (5 bases each). CDR1 and CDR2 (germline): SGHNT, YYREEE (reference sequence). V lost 1 base and J lost 3, with 14 bases in between. The length of the CDR3 is 15 residues. For the CDR3, the DNA is TGTGCCAGCAGCTTGACGGGACGGGACGTCTACGAGCAGTACTTC. Amino acids: CASSLTGRDVYEQYF. Based on the CDR3 plus reference TRBV5-4 and TRBJ2-7, the full variable domain is ETGVTQSPTHLIKTRGQQVTLRCSSQSGHNTVSWYQQALGQGPQFIFQYYREEENGRGNFPPRFSGLQFPNYSSELNVNALELDDSALYLCASSLTGRDVYEQYFGPGTRLTVT.

The genes are TRBV12-3 or TRBV12-4 and TRBJ2-5; 7 bases fit TRBD1. The CDR3 has 13 residues. Losses at the gene ends were 8 bases for V and 4 bases for J; bases not matched to a gene: 7. The CDR3 region is CASGSSGGETQYF. DNA of the CDR3: TGTGCCAGCGGGTCCTCAGGGGGAGAGACCCAGTACTTC.

The rearrangement joins TRBV6-5 to TRBJ1-6; TRBD1 matches 8 bases. After removal of 6 bases from V and 10 bases from J, the junction contained 8 bases not matched to a gene. CDR1 and CDR2 (germline): MNHEY, SVGAGI. CDR3 size: 14 residues. CDR3 DNA: TGTGCCAGCAGACTCGGACAGGGCCACTCACCCCTCCACTTT. It is translated as CASRLGQGHSPLHF.

The rearrangement joins TRBV20-1 to TRBJ2-7; 10 bases agree with TRBD2. CDR3 length: 19 residues. The V segment lost 3 bases and the J segment 3 bases; nucleotides outside the gene matches: 20. Germline-derived CDR1 and CDR2 are DFQATT and SNEGSKA (reference sequence). The CDR3 loop is CSASHSTFWTSGANYEQYF. The CDR3 bases are TGCAGTGCTAGTCACAGTACTTTTTGGACTAGCGGAGCCAACTACGAGCAGTACTTC.

V usage is TRBV2 and J usage is TRBJ2-7, with 10 bases identical to TRBD2. CDR3 length equals 13 residues. The V gene's germline CDR1 is SNHLY and CDR2 FYNNEI. V was pared by 6 bases and J by 3 bases, with 2 bases of the junction left unmatched. The CDR3 sequence is CASSQREGYEQYF. The CDR3 DNA sequence: TGTGCCAGCAGCCAGCGGGAGGGCTACGAGCAGTACTTC. The full variable domain, in which reference TRBV2 and TRBJ2-7 provide the parts outside the CDR3, is EPEVTQTPSHQVTQMGQEVILRCVPISNHLYFYWYRQILGQKVEFLVSFYNNEISEKSEIFDDQFSVERPDGSNFTLKIRSTKLEDSAMYFCASSQREGYEQYFGPGTRLTVT.

V is TRBV11-2 and J is TRBJ1-1, with a weak D call TRBD1 (6 bases). Trimming stripped 0 bases from V and 11 bases from J, with 13 bases between. Germline lookup yields CDR1 SGHAT and CDR2 FQNNGV. The CDR3 is made up of 13 amino acids. This CDR3 reads CASSLDTGLVAFF. The DNA for the CDR3 is TGTGCCAGCAGCTTAGATACAGGGTTAGTGGCTTTCTTT.

This chain joins TRBV6-2 or TRBV6-3 and TRBJ2-7, with TRBD2 matching 11 bases. V gave up 4 bases and J gave up 2 bases; unmatched junction bases: 10. The V gene's germline CDR1 is MNHEY and CDR2 SVGEGT. The CDR3 is 17 residues long. CDR3 DNA: TGTGCCAGCAGTTTCCGCCAGACTAGCGGGGCCACCTACGAGCAGTACTTC. It specifies CASSFRQTSGATYEQYF.

The sample holds a few counts of this clone. This chain uses TRBV19 with TRBJ1-2, with 10 bases fitting TRBD1. The CDR3 has 16 residues. V lost 5 bases to trimming and J lost 4 bases; unmatched junction nucleotides: 10. The V gene's germline CDR1 is LNHDA and CDR2 SQIVND (reference sequence). Here the CDR3 reads CASSPREGQGSYGYTF. The CDR3 DNA reads TGTGCCAGTAGTCCCCGGGAGGGACAGGGGTCCTATGGCTACACCTTC. The whole variable domain, filled in from reference TRBV19 and TRBJ1-2, reads DGGITQSPKYLFRKEGQNVTLSCEQNLNHDAMYWYRQDPGQGLRLIYYSQIVNDFQKGDIAEGYSVSREKKESFPLTVTSAQKNPTAFYLCASSPREGQGSYGYTFGSGTRLTVV.

The chain couples TRBV24-1 to TRBJ1-2; no clear D gene. Germline V gene data show CDR1 as KGHDR and CDR2 as SFDVKD. V gave up 7 bases and J gave up 4 bases, with 12 bases separating them. The CDR3 runs to 13 residues. The CDR3 region has the DNA TGTGCCACCAGCCCCGGGAGTGTCTATGGCTACACCTTC. Translated: CATSPGSVYGYTF.

This sequence joins TRBV7-2 and TRBJ1-1; D perhaps matches TRBD1 (6 bases). The V gene's germline CDR1 is SGHTA and CDR2 FQGNSA. Trimming shortened V by 7 bases and J by 0 bases, and 12 bases separated the two germline ends. The CDR3 sequence is 14 residues long. As DNA, the CDR3 is TGTGCCAGCACCCCAGGGGTGTTGAACACTGAAGCTTTCTTT. Protein: CASTPGVLNTEAFF.

CDR3 loop: CASSVAGGPGKTQYF. The CDR3 DNA is TGTGCCAGCAGCGTAGCGGGAGGGCCGGGGAAGACCCAGTACTTC. The J gene is TRBJ2-5, the V gene TRBV28, with 11 bases that match TRBD2. The CDR3 length is 15 residues. CDR1 and CDR2 (germline): MDHEN, SYDVKM. After removal of 6 bases from V and 6 bases from J, the junction contained 9 bases not matched to a gene.

The chain uses TRBV4-3 and TRBJ1-4; 9 positions match TRBD1. Germline lookup yields CDR1 LGHNA and CDR2 YSLEER. The CDR3 length is 16 residues. Trimming cost V 4 bases and J 0 bases; bases outside gene matches: 3. Written as DNA, the CDR3 is TGCGCCAGCAGCCGGGGACAGGGAACAACTAATGAAAAACTGTTTTTT. Its protein product is CASSRGQGTTNEKLFF.

The rearrangement links TRBV19 to TRBJ2-7, with TRBD1 as a possible D gene (6 bases). Germline assignment: CDR1 LNHDA and CDR2 SQIVND (reference sequence). Between the trimmed V and J ends, which lost 6 bases and 2 bases, there was a span of 17 bases. The CDR3 is 15 amino acids. Here the CDR3 reads CASSSSGTRAYEQYF. The CDR3 bases are TGTGCCAGTAGCTCCTCCGGGACAAGGGCCTACGAGCAGTACTTC.

The rearrangement joins TRBV19 to TRBJ1-4; tentatively, D is TRBD1 (6 bases). Trimming stripped 5 bases from V and 2 bases from J, with 12 bases between. The CDR3 consists of 15 residues. The germline CDR1 and CDR2 sequences are LNHDA and SQIVND (reference sequence). CDR3 region: CASSGRDTTNEKLFF. The CDR3 DNA follows: TGTGCCAGTAGTGGCCGGGACACCACTAATGAAAAACTGTTTTTT.

This chain connects TRBV24-1 to TRBJ2-7; D is undetermined. V lost 4 bases and J 2 bases, leaving 14 bases between the germline ends. CDR3 length: 15 residues. CDR1 and CDR2 (germline): KGHDR, SFDVKD. The CDR3, as DNA: TGTGCCACCAGTGACCCCATTCTAAGGCCCTACGAGCAGTACTTC. It specifies CATSDPILRPYEQYF.

The chain joins TRBV28 to TRBJ1-1, with unresolved D. Germline assignment: CDR1 MDHEN and CDR2 SYDVKM. This CDR3 has 10 residues. V shed 6 bases and J shed 10 bases, with 9 bases lying between them. The CDR3 sequence: CASSGLAAFF. The CDR3 DNA reads as TGTGCCAGCAGCGGACTGGCAGCTTTCTTT.

This clone was counted a single time. The chain combines TRBV2 with TRBJ1-5; no clear D. Germline values: CDR1 SNHLY, CDR2 FYNNEI. The CDR3 covers 13 residues. V lost 8 bases to trimming and J lost 4 bases, with 12 bases between them. The CDR3, as DNA: TGTGCCAGCGGTAGGCAGCTAAATCAGCCCCAGCATTTT. Protein product: CASGRQLNQPQHF.

To note about this clone: The sample has other DNA sequences that encode this CDR3 too. The rearrangement joins TRBV2 to TRBJ2-2, with D perhaps matching TRBD1 (5 bases). Trimming removed 7 bases at V and 1 base at J, with 7 bases between. This CDR3 has 13 amino acids. Germline V gene sequence: CDR1 SNHLY, CDR2 FYNNEI. The CDR3 DNA sequence: TGTGCCAGCACAGGGCAGAACACCGGGGAGCTGTTTTTT. It yields the protein CASTGQNTGELFF.

The V call is TRBV3-1 (or the pseudogene TRBV3-2), the J call TRBJ2-7; D not resolved. This CDR3 comprises 11 residues. In germline, CDR1 is LGHDT, CDR2 YNNKEL (reference sequence). Trimming stripped 1 base from V and 3 bases from J, with 1 base between. CDR3 sequence reads: CASSQVYEQYF. CDR3 nucleotides: TGTGCCAGCAGCCAAGTCTACGAGCAGTACTTC.

In its sample, this clone was seen a few times. V gene TRBV6-6 combines with J gene TRBJ1-5; possible D gene TRBD1, 6 bases. Germline values: CDR1 MNHNY, CDR2 SVGAGI (reference sequence). CDR3 length: 15 amino acids. The V end lost 6 bases, the J end lost 0 bases, and 12 bases lay between the germline ends. This CDR3 is CASRPGQHSNQPQHF. The CDR3 DNA sequence: TGTGCCAGCAGGCCAGGACAGCATAGCAATCAGCCCCAGCATTTT.

The rearrangement links TRBV5-4 to TRBJ2-6; 9 bases agree with TRBD1. The CDR3 totals 17 residues. The germline V gene encodes CDR1 SGHNT and CDR2 YYREEE (reference sequence). Unmatched junction bases numbered 5, after V lost 4 bases and J lost 0 bases. The CDR3: CASSPGTGNSGANVLTF. As DNA, the CDR3 is TGTGCCAGCAGCCCAGGGACAGGGAACTCTGGGGCCAACGTCCTGACTTTC.

The rearrangement joins TRBV10-2 to TRBJ2-7; no definite D call. The CDR3 contains 13 residues. Trimming took 3 bases from V and 3 from J, leaving 9 bases between them. In germline, CDR1 is WSHSY, CDR2 SAAADI. The CDR3 here is CASSEHMDYEQYF. In nucleotides, the CDR3 is TGCGCCAGCAGTGAACACATGGACTACGAGCAGTACTTC.

The chain employs TRBV4-3 and TRBJ2-1, with D perhaps matching TRBD1 (7 bases). This CDR3 comprises 17 residues. Germline CDR1 is LGHNA and CDR2 is YSLEER. Trimming pared 2 bases from V and 3 bases from J, leaving 17 bases between. In nucleotides, the CDR3 is TGCGCCAGCAGCCAATGGATCCAGGGGGAGGTCTACAATGAGCAGTTCTTC. Translated: CASSQWIQGEVYNEQFF.

The chain joins TRBV6-2 or TRBV6-3 to TRBJ2-3, with unresolved D. Germline V gives CDR1 MNHEY, CDR2 SVGEGT. Trimming stripped 0 bases from V and 3 bases from J, with 4 bases between. The CDR3 contains 13 residues. CDR3 sequence reads: CASSYSTTDTQYF. Here the CDR3 DNA reads TGTGCCAGCAGTTACTCGACAACAGATACGCAGTATTTT.

The V and J genes are TRBV7-3 and TRBJ2-1, with TRBD2 matching 7 bases. From germline, CDR1 is SGHTA and CDR2 FQGTGA. CDR3 length: 14 residues. Trimming cost V 5 bases and J 4 bases; bases outside gene matches: 5. The CDR3 bases are TGTGCCAGCAGCCTACTAGCGTCGTACAATGAGCAGTTCTTC. It codes for CASSLLASYNEQFF.

The chain has TRBV10-2 and TRBJ1-5; D might be TRBD1 (5 bases). The germline V gene encodes CDR1 WSHSY and CDR2 SAAADI. V lost 4 bases and J lost 2, with 12 bases in between. The CDR3 contains 15 residues. CDR3 nucleotides: TGCGCCAGCAGTGCATGGGGGGAAGGCAATCAGCCCCAGCATTTT. Its translation is CASSAWGEGNQPQHF.